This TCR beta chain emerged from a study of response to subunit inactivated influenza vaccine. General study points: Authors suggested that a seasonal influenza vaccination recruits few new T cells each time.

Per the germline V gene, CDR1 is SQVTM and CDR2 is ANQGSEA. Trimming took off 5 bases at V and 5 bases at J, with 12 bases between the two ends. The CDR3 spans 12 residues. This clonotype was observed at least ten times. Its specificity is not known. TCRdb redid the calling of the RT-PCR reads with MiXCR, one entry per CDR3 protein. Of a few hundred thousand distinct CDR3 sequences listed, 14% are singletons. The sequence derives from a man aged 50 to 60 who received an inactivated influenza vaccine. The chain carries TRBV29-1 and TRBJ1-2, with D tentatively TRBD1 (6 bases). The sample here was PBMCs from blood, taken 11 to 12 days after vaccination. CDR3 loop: CSVLQGGYGYTF. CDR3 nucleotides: TGCAGCGTTCTACAGGGAGGATATGGCTACACCTTC.